These 31 T cell receptor beta chains came from one sample sequenced in a study of identifying expanded T cells in peripheral blood. Only in-frame clones appear in the TCRdb table, and some are missing; sequencing was by immunoSEQ multiplex PCR. The repertoire holds approximately 80,000 clones, with 84% as singletons. Sequenced: blood. These receptors were collected from a person aged 18-70 years in good health.

The chain has TRBV30 and TRBJ2-1; 12 bases map to TRBD2. The CDR3 consists of 16 residues. V lost 4 bases and J lost 6; bases outside the gene matches: 10. Per the germline V gene, CDR1 is GTSNPN and CDR2 is SVGIG (reference sequence). In DNA, the CDR3 is TGTGCCTGGACTAGCGGGAGGGCCGTAATTGGCAATGAGCAGTTCTTC. Translating gives CAWTSGRAVIGNEQFF.

This chain uses TRBV4-3 with TRBJ2-5, with a tentative D call TRBD2 (7 bases). V lost 4 bases, J lost 7 bases, and 16 bases lay in between. The CDR3 is 14 amino acids. The V gene's germline CDR1 is LGHNA and CDR2 YSLEER. CDR3 loop: CASSLERGRGTQYF. The CDR3 region has the DNA TGCGCCAGCAGCCTCGAAAGGGGGAGGGGGACCCAGTACTTC.

The chain's CDR3 is CSVVDGTENIQYF. In nucleotides, the CDR3 is TGCAGCGTTGTGGATGGGACAGAAAACATTCAGTACTTC. The chain carries TRBV29-1 and TRBJ2-4; 7 nucleotides agree with TRBD1. Germline CDR1 SQVTM, CDR2 ANQGSEA. The trim removed 4 bases at V and 5 bases at J, leaving 5 bases unmatched. There are 13 residues in the CDR3.

The chain recombines TRBV5-1 with TRBJ2-1; 12 bases fit TRBD2. The germline CDR1 and CDR2 sequences are SGHRS and YFSETQ. The CDR3 sequence is 16 residues long. Trimming removed 7 bases from V and 1 base from J; junction bases left unmatched: 6. CDR3 in amino acids: CASSLAGGQSYNEQFF. The CDR3 nucleotides are TGCGCCAGCTCGCTAGCGGGAGGGCAGTCCTACAATGAGCAGTTCTTC. Filled out from reference TRBV5-1 and TRBJ2-1, the complete variable domain reads KAGVTQTPRYLIKTRGQQVTLSCSPISGHRSVSWYQQTPGQGLQFLFEYFSETQRNKGNFPGRFSGRQFSNSRSEMNVSTLELGDSALYLCASSLAGGQSYNEQFFGPGTRLTVL.

This clone has more than one count but fewer than ten. V and J are TRBV5-1 and TRBJ2-7; the match to TRBD2 covers 14 bases. With V trimmed by 4 bases and J by 4 bases, 7 bases remained unmatched. The CDR3 length is 16 residues. Germline values: CDR1 SGHRS, CDR2 YFSETQ. CDR3 in amino acids: CASSPGLAGVVYEQYF. As DNA, the CDR3 is TGCGCCAGCAGCCCGGGACTAGCGGGAGTTGTATACGAGCAGTACTTC.

This clone has only one observation. V is TRBV6-6 and J is TRBJ1-5; 7 bases align to TRBD1. The CDR3 runs 16 residues. Germline V CDR1 and CDR2: MNHNY, SVGAGI (reference sequence). V lost 6 bases and J lost 5; bases outside the gene matches: 13. This CDR3 is CASRRGREGADQPQHF. CDR3 DNA sequence: TGTGCCAGCAGACGGGGACGGGAGGGGGCTGATCAGCCCCAGCATTTT.

This clone has only one observation. The chain uses TRBV7-9 and TRBJ2-3, with TRBD1 as a possible D gene (5 bases). Deletions cut 5 bases from V and 0 bases from J, with 9 bases between. The CDR3 runs to 14 residues. Germline V gives CDR1 SEHNR, CDR2 FQNEAQ (reference sequence). CDR3 in amino acids: CASSLTASTDTQYF. For the CDR3, the DNA is TGTGCCAGCAGCCTGACAGCTAGCACAGATACGCAGTATTTT.

The chain recombines TRBV4-3 with TRBJ2-7; 7 bases fit TRBD1. V was clipped by 0 bases and J by 1 base; unmatched bases: 6. Germline CDR1 reads LGHNA; CDR2 reads YSLEER. The CDR3 extends over 16 amino acids. The CDR3 is CASSQEDHRGSYEQYF. The CDR3 nucleotides read TGCGCCAGCAGCCAAGAAGATCACAGGGGTTCCTACGAGCAGTACTTC.

In this sample, this clone turned up a few times. The V gene is TRBV7-6, the J gene TRBJ2-1, with TRBD2 as a possible D gene (5 bases). The ends were cut back, 1 base at V and 4 bases at J, with 8 bases in the middle. This CDR3 has 14 residues. Germline V gene data show CDR1 as SGHVS and CDR2 as FNYEAQ. The CDR3 coding sequence is TGTGCCAGCAGCTTAGAACGGGGTTACAATGAGCAGTTCTTC. Translation gives CASSLERGYNEQFF.

The chain joins TRBV5-1 to TRBJ2-1; D is undetermined. V was pared by 1 base and J by 0 bases, with 8 bases between. CDR1 SGHRS and CDR2 YFSETQ come from the germline V gene. The CDR3 extends over 15 amino acids. The CDR3 sequence is CASSLQESSYNEQFF. CDR3 DNA sequence: TGCGCCAGCAGCTTGCAGGAGAGCTCCTACAATGAGCAGTTCTTC. The full variable domain, its missing parts supplied by reference TRBV5-1 and TRBJ2-1, is KAGVTQTPRYLIKTRGQQVTLSCSPISGHRSVSWYQQTPGQGLQFLFEYFSETQRNKGNFPGRFSGRQFSNSRSEMNVSTLELGDSALYLCASSLQESSYNEQFFGPGTRLTVL.

The V and J genes are TRBV29-1 and TRBJ2-1; 7 positions agree with TRBD1. V gave up 3 bases and J gave up 2 bases; unmatched junction bases: 4. Germline CDR1 and CDR2: SQVTM and ANQGSEA. CDR3 length: 14 amino acids. For the CDR3, the DNA is TGCAGCGTTGAGGAGACAGGGACCTACAATGAGCAGTTCTTC. Protein sequence: CSVEETGTYNEQFF.

V gene TRBV25-1 combines with J gene TRBJ2-1; 7 nucleotides match TRBD1. The CDR3 has 16 residues. V gave up 1 base and J gave up 7 bases; unmatched junction bases: 10. Germline V gene lookup returns CDR1 MGHDK and CDR2 SYGVNS. The CDR3 protein is CASSELGQAGANEQFF. CDR3 bases: TGTGCCAGCAGTGAATTAGGACAGGCAGGGGCGAATGAGCAGTTCTTC. The complete variable domain, with remaining parts taken from reference TRBV25-1 and TRBJ2-1, reads EADIYQTPRYLVIGTGKKITLECSQTMGHDKMYWYQQDPGMELHLIHYSYGVNSTEKGDLSSESTVSRIRTEHFPLTLESARPSHTSQYLCASSELGQAGANEQFFGPGTRLTVL.

The CDR3, as DNA: TGTGCCACTACCCCGGGACAGGGGTCCTACGAGCAGTACTTC. Encoded protein: CATTPGQGSYEQYF. This chain links TRBV2 with TRBJ2-7, with 10 bases lining up with TRBD1. The CDR3 contains 14 residues. The V segment lost 10 bases and the J segment 1 base; nucleotides outside the gene matches: 7. Looked up from germline, CDR1 is SNHLY and CDR2 is FYNNEI.

In regard to this clone: An end of the junction differs from the germline gene, which may be a read error. The chain carries TRBV27 and TRBJ2-1, with 7 bases fitting TRBD1. CDR3 length: 15 amino acids. CDR1 and CDR2 from the germline V gene are MNHEY and SMNVEV (reference sequence). The CDR3 reads CASSLWDSEYNEQFF. The CDR3 nucleotides are TGTGCCAGCAGCTTATGGGACAGTGAATACAATGAGCAGTTCTTC.

This sequence joins TRBV5-4 and TRBJ1-2, with D uncertain. Per germline, CDR1 SGHNT and CDR2 YYREEE (reference sequence). The CDR3 extends over 13 amino acids. Between the trimmed V and J ends, which lost 1 base and 4 bases, there was a span of 8 bases. The CDR3 DNA reads as TGTGCCAGCAGCTTGACAAGAACCTATGGCTACACCTTC. Its translation is CASSLTRTYGYTF.

The chain employs TRBV28 and TRBJ2-2, with D tentatively TRBD1 (8 bases). V lost 10 bases to trimming and J lost 1 base, with 22 bases between them. The CDR3 contains 17 residues. The germline CDR1 and CDR2 sequences are MDHEN and SYDVKM. CDR3 DNA sequence: TGTGCCACCGACCGACGACAGGGGAGGGAGAACACCGGGGAGCTGTTTTTT. Protein product: CATDRRQGRENTGELFF.

V and J are TRBV19 and TRBJ2-3, with D uncertain. V was trimmed by 3 bases and J by 2 bases, leaving 6 bases between them. CDR3 size: 13 residues. CDR1 and CDR2 (germline): LNHDA, SQIVND (reference sequence). CDR3 sequence: CASSMDYTDTQYF. CDR3 nucleotide sequence: TGTGCCAGTAGTATGGATTACACAGATACGCAGTATTTT.

The chain combines TRBV9 with TRBJ2-5; D unclear. The germline gives CDR1 SGDLS, CDR2 YYNGEE. V lost 0 bases to trimming and J lost 4 bases, with 10 bases between them. CDR3 length: 14 amino acids. CDR3 sequence: CASSVVPSGETQYF. Written as DNA, the CDR3 is TGTGCCAGCAGCGTAGTTCCGTCGGGAGAGACCCAGTACTTC.

This clone was picked up a small number of times. This chain's CDR3 is CASSLGSGETEAFF. The CDR3 coding sequence is TGTGCCAGCAGTTTGGGGAGCGGGGAGACTGAAGCTTTCTTT. The genes are TRBV28 and TRBJ1-1; D unclear. V was shortened by 3 bases and J by 5 bases, with 13 bases between the two germline ends. Germline CDR1 reads MDHEN; CDR2 reads SYDVKM. This CDR3 spans 14 amino acids.

The chain couples TRBV9 to TRBJ2-1; D is unclear. CDR3 length: 14 residues. Germline CDR1 SGDLS, CDR2 YYNGEE. Between the trimmed V and J ends, which lost 0 bases and 6 bases, there was a span of 10 bases. CDR3 region: CASSVDSFGNEQFF. CDR3 in DNA: TGTGCCAGCAGCGTAGATAGTTTTGGCAATGAGCAGTTCTTC.

To note about this clone: Distinct nucleotide sequences in the sample also encode this CDR3. V usage is TRBV7-2 and J usage is TRBJ2-3, with D perhaps matching TRBD2 (6 bases). The CDR3 is made up of 14 amino acids. From germline, CDR1 is SGHTA and CDR2 FQGNSA. V lost 5 bases and J 1 base, leaving 10 bases between the germline ends. DNA for the CDR3: TGTGCCAGCAGCCTCTCTAGCGGCACAGATACGCAGTATTTT. Amino acids: CASSLSSGTDTQYF.

The chain recombines TRBV4-1 with TRBJ2-5; D is uncertain. CDR3 length: 16 amino acids. V lost 6 bases to trimming and J lost 3 bases, with 20 bases between them. Germline assignment: CDR1 MGHRA and CDR2 YSYEKL. The CDR3 bases are TGCGCCAGCAGGGTTAACTGGGTCAGTCGAGAAGAGACCCAGTACTTC. Protein product: CASRVNWVSREETQYF.

The chain combines TRBV7-3 with TRBJ2-5, with D unclear. Per the germline V gene, CDR1 is SGHTA and CDR2 is FQGTGA. The CDR3 covers 16 residues. Trimming pared 2 bases from V and 0 bases from J, leaving 13 bases between. CDR3 in DNA: TGTGCCAGCAGCTTAGGGATCTTGGGGTACCAAGAGACCCAGTACTTC. Its protein is CASSLGILGYQETQYF.

Written as DNA, the CDR3 is TGTGCCAGCAGCTTAGGGTGGACTGAAGCTTTCTTT. Its protein product is CASSLGWTEAFF. The chain has TRBV11-2 and TRBJ1-1, with unresolved D. Germline lookup yields CDR1 SGHAT and CDR2 FQNNGV. V shed 1 base and J shed 5 bases, with 5 bases lying between them. This CDR3 has 12 amino acids.

The chain has TRBV6-1 and TRBJ2-7; 8 nucleotides agree with TRBD1. J gave up 2 bases and V 4 bases, and 7 bases lay outside the gene matches. Germline lookup yields CDR1 MNHNS and CDR2 SASEGT. This CDR3 is 15 amino acids long. The CDR3 coding sequence is TGTGCCAGCAGTGCACCGGGACAGGAACCCTACGAGCAGTACTTC. It encodes CASSAPGQEPYEQYF.

The chain employs TRBV27 and TRBJ2-1; 10 positions match TRBD1. This CDR3 is built from 14 residues. The germline V gene has CDR1 MNHEY and CDR2 SMNVEV (reference sequence). Trimming cost V 3 bases and J 7 bases; bases outside gene matches: 3. The CDR3 nucleotides read TGTGCCAGCAGTTTGGACAGGGGGAGGAATGAGCAGTTCTTC. This sequence encodes CASSLDRGRNEQFF.

This chain links TRBV30 with TRBJ1-1, with TRBD1 identical over 8 bases. This CDR3 region has 14 residues. Per the germline V gene, CDR1 is GTSNPN and CDR2 is SVGIG (reference sequence). V gave up 2 bases and J gave up 9 bases; unmatched junction bases: 11. In DNA form, the CDR3 reads TGTGCCTGGAGTCCCGGACAGGGAGCATCGAAAGCTTTCTTT. This encodes CAWSPGQGASKAFF. Looking up the rest from reference TRBV30 and TRBJ1-1 gives the full variable domain: SQTIHQWPATLVQPVGSPLSLECTVEGTSNPNLYWYRQAAGRGLQLLFYSVGIGQISSEVPQNLSASRPQDRQFILSSKKLLLSDSGFYLCAWSPGQGASKAFFGQGTRLTVV.

The V gene is TRBV28, the J gene TRBJ1-2; D is possibly TRBD1 (5 bases). The CDR3 loop spans 16 amino acids. Germline-derived CDR1 and CDR2 are MDHEN and SYDVKM. V gave up 2 bases and J gave up 2 bases, with 15 bases separating them. This chain's CDR3 is CASSLPGQGTNYGYTF. For the CDR3, the DNA is TGTGCCAGCAGTTTACCTGGGCAGGGAACCAACTATGGCTACACCTTC.

This chain uses TRBV5-4 with TRBJ2-1, with TRBD2 matching 15 bases. With 3 bases clipped from V and 4 bases from J, the junction kept 5 bases outside the gene matches. This CDR3 comprises 17 residues. Germline V gives CDR1 SGHNT, CDR2 YYREEE (reference sequence). CDR3 nucleotide sequence: TGTGCCAGCAGCTCAGGGACTAGCGGGAGGTCGTACAATGAGCAGTTCTTC. Its translation: CASSSGTSGRSYNEQFF.

J is TRBJ2-6 and V is TRBV7-6; no clear D gene. V lost 4 bases and J lost 0, with 1 base in between. The CDR3 extends over 13 amino acids. Germline V gives CDR1 SGHVS, CDR2 FNYEAQ. The CDR3 DNA is TGTGCCAGCAGCTCCTCTGGGGCCAACGTCCTGACTTTC. It yields the protein CASSSSGANVLTF.

V and J are TRBV7-2 and TRBJ2-5; the match to TRBD1 covers 7 bases. V lost 5 bases to trimming and J lost 1 base; unmatched junction nucleotides: 4. The CDR3 has 14 residues. The V gene's germline CDR1 is SGHTA and CDR2 FQGNSA. CDR3 protein: CASSSRTGQETQYF. The CDR3 nucleotides read TGTGCCAGCAGCAGCCGGACAGGCCAAGAGACCCAGTACTTC.